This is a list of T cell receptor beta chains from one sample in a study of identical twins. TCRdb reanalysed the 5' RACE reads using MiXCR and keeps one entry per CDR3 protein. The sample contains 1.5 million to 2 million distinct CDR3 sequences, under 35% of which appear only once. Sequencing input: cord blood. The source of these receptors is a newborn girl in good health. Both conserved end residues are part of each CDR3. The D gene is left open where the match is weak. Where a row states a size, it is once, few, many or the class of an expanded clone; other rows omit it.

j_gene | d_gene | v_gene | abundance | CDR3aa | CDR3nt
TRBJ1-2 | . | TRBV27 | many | CASSPRSGANYGYTF | TGTGCCAGCAGTCCCCGTTCGGGAGCTAACTATGGCTACACCTTC
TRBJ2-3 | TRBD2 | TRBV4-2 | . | CASRLSGGRSTDTQYF | TGTGCCAGCAGGCTCTCGGGGGGGCGCAGCACAGATACGCAGTATTTT
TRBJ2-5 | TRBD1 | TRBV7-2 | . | CASSQNPGQGTYNEQYF | TGTGCCAGCAGCCAGAATCCGGGACAGGGGACCTACAATGAGCAGTACTTC
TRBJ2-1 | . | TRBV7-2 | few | CASSLHPWARYNEQFF | TGTGCCAGCAGCTTACACCCTTGGGCCAGGTACAATGAGCAGTTCTTC
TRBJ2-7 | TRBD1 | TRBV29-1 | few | CSVDIEGGSYNEQYF | TGCAGCGTTGATATTGAAGGGGGCTCCTACAATGAGCAGTACTTC
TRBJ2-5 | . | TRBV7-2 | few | CASSLRMPLKETQYF | TGTGCCAGCAGCTTAAGAATGCCACTCAAAGAGACCCAGTACTTC
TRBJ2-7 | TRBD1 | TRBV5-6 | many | CASSFGTGQDEQYF | TGTGCCAGCAGCTTCGGGACAGGTCAAGACGAGCAGTACTTC
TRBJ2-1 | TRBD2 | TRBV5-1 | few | CASSPWTSGVGEQFF | TGCGCCAGCAGCCCGTGGACTAGCGGGGTGGGTGAGCAGTTCTTC
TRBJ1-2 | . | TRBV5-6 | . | CASSPPQVRFYGYTF | TGTGCCAGCAGCCCCCCACAGGTCAGGTTCTATGGCTACACCTTC
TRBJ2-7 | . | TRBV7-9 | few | CASSLPGDYEQYF | TGTGCCAGCAGCTTACCGGGGGACTACGAGCAGTACTTC
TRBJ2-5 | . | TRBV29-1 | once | CSVRTGGAWYF | TGCAGCGTTCGGACTGGGGGAGCCTGGTACTTC
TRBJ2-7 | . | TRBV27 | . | CASSFLWTASYEQYF | TGTGCCAGCAGTTTCCTCTGGACAGCCTCCTACGAGCAGTACTTC
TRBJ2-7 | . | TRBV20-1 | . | CSARDLPGQLYEQYF | TGCAGTGCTAGAGATCTCCCAGGGCAACTCTACGAGCAGTACTTC
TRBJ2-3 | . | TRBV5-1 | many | CASSVTADTQYF | TGCGCCAGCAGCGTCACAGCAGATACGCAGTATTTT
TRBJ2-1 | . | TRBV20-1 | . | CSARRRSPTNEQFF | TGCAGTGCTAGAAGGCGGAGCCCCACCAATGAGCAGTTCTTC
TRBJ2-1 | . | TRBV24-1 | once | CATSESGSNNEQFF | TGTGCCACCAGTGAGTCGGGCTCCAACAATGAGCAGTTCTTC
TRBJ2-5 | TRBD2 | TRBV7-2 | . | CASSLSAGAGQETQYF | TGTGCCAGCAGCTTATCAGCGGGAGCAGGGCAAGAGACCCAGTACTTC
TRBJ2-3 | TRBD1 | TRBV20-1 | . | CSARDRQGWVDTQYF | TGCAGTGCGCGCGATCGACAGGGGTGGGTGGATACGCAGTATTTT
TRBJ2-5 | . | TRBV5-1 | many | CASSLALAQETQYF | TGTGCCAGCAGCTTAGCACTGGCGCAAGAGACCCAGTACTTC
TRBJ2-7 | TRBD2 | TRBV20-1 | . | CSARRPSGPYEQYF | TGCAGTGCTAGAAGGCCTAGCGGTCCCTACGAGCAGTACTTC
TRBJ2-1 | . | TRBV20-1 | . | CSARVGPNNEQFF | TGCAGTGCTAGAGTTGGGCCAAACAATGAGCAGTTCTTC
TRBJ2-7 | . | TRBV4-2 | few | CASSRLGLSSYEQYF | TGTGCCAGCAGCCGTTTAGGCCTGAGCTCCTACGAGCAGTACTTC
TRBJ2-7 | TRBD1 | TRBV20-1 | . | CSAEQGTDEQYF | TGCAGTGCTGAACAGGGGACGGATGAGCAGTACTTC
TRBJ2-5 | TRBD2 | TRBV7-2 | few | CASNTLALQETQYF | TGTGCCAGCAACACACTAGCGCTCCAAGAGACCCAGTACTTC
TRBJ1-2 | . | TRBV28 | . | CASSFPIPRGYGYTF | TGTGCCAGCAGTTTTCCTATTCCGAGGGGCTATGGCTACACCTTC
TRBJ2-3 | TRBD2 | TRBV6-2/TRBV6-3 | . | CASSYGLAEMGIADTQYF | TGTGCCAGCAGTTACGGGCTAGCGGAGATGGGGATAGCAGATACGCAGTATTTT
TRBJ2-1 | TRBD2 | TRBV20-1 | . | CSARELAGVGNEQFF | TGCAGTGCTAGGGAACTAGCGGGAGTTGGCAATGAGCAGTTCTTC
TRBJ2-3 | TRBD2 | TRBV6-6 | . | CASSPVAGGSTDTQYF | TGTGCCAGCAGTCCCGTAGCGGGAGGAAGCACAGATACGCAGTATTTT
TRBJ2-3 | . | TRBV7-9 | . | CASSSRLEGAGTQYF | TGTGCCAGCAGCTCACGACTAGAAGGGGCAGGTACGCAGTATTTT
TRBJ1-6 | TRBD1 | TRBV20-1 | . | CSARKYIVQGAKDNSPLHF | TGCAGTGCTAGAAAATATATCGTGCAGGGGGCGAAGGATAATTCACCCCTCCACTTT
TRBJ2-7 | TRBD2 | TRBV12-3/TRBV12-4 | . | CASSQSSLARSYNEQYF | TGTGCCAGCAGCCAATCATCACTAGCGCGCTCCTACAATGAGCAGTACTTC
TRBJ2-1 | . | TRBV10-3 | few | CAISDLVPNEQFF | TGTGCCATCAGCGATCTAGTTCCCAATGAGCAGTTCTTC
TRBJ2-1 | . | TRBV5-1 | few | CASSLGYRWAFNEQFF | TGCGCCAGCAGCCTGGGGTACAGGTGGGCCTTTAATGAGCAGTTCTTC
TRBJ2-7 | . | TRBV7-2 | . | CASSATSPYEQYF | TGTGCCAGCAGCGCAACATCGCCCTACGAGCAGTACTTC
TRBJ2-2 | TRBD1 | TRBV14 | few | CASSHRTGINTGELFF | TGTGCCAGCAGCCACAGGACAGGGATCAACACCGGGGAGCTGTTTTTT
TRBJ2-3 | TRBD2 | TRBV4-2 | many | CASTRAGESDTQYF | TGTGCCAGCACCCGAGCGGGAGAATCAGATACGCAGTATTTT
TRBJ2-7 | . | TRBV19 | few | CASSTWDTHEQYF | TGTGCCAGTAGTACTTGGGACACCCACGAGCAGTACTTC
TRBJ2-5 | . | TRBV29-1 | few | CSVEGGGETQYF | TGCAGCGTTGAGGGGGGAGGAGAGACCCAGTACTTC
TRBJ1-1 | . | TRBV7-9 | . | CASSTQGPVNTEAFF | TGTGCCAGCAGCACCCAGGGGCCGGTGAACACTGAAGCTTTCTTT
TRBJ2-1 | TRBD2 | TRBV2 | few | CASSEAVAGGQYNEQFF | TGTGCCAGCAGTGAAGCGGTGGCGGGGGGCCAATACAATGAGCAGTTCTTC
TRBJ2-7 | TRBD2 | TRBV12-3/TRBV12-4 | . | CASSYPSSGSYNEQYF | TGTGCCAGCAGTTACCCTTCTAGCGGGAGCTACAATGAGCAGTACTTC
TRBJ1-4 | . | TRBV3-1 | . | CASSQSTTTNEKLFF | TGTGCCAGCAGCCAATCTACAACAACTAATGAAAAACTGTTTTTT
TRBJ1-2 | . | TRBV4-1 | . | CASSQDRQPFNYGYTF | TGCGCCAGCAGCCAAGATAGACAGCCTTTTAACTATGGCTACACCTTC